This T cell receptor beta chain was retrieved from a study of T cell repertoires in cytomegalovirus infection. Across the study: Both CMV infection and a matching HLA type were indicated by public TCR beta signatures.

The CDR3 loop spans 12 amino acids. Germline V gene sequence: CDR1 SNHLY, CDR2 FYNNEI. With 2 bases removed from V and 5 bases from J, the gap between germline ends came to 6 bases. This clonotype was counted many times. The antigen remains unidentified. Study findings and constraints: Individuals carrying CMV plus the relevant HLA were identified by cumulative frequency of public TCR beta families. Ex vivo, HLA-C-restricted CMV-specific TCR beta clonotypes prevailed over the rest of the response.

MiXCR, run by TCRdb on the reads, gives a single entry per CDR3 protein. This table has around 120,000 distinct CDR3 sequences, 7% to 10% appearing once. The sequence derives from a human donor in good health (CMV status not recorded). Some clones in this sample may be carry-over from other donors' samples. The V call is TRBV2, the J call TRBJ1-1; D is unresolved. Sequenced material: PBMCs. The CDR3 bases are TGTGCCAGCAGTGAACGGGAAACTGAAGCTTTCTTT. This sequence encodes CASSERETEAFF.